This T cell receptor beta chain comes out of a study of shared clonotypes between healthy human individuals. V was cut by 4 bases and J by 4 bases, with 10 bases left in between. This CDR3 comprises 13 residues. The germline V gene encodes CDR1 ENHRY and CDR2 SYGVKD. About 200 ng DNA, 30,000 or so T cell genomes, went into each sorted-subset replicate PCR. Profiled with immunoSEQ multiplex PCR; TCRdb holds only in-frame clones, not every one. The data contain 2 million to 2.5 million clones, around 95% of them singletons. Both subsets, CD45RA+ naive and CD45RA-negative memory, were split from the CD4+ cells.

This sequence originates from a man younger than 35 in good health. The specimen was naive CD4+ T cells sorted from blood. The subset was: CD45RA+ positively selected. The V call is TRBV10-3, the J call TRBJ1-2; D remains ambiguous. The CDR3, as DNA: TGTGCCATCAGTGGGAAGGAGGGCTATGGCTACACCTTC. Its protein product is CAISGKEGYGYTF.